The 2 T cell receptor beta chains presented below share a single source sample, sequenced in a study of T cells in Graves' hyperthyroidism and ophthalmopathy. The investigators amplified TCR beta CDR3 regions from RNA transcripts. Researchers ran a first-round RT-PCR on the TCR CDR3 using the HTBI primer set. One entry per CDR3 protein, called by TCRdb with MiXCR from the multiplex PCR reads. Found here are some 760,000 distinct CDR3 sequences, about 14% of them singletons; the top ten hold roughly 10%. The sequenced sample consisted of blood. The receptors derive from a woman younger than 30 with Graves' hyperthyroidism.

V gene TRBV6-6 combines with J gene TRBJ2-1; 8 bases fit TRBD1. The CDR3 is 11 amino acids. With 2 bases clipped from V and 12 bases from J, the junction kept 0 bases outside the gene matches. Germline CDR1 and CDR2: MNHNY and SVGAGI (reference sequence). This chain's CDR3 is CASSYGTGQFF. The CDR3 nucleotides read TGTGCCAGCAGTTACGGGACAGGGCAGTTCTTC.

This clonotype was counted only a few times. This rearrangement joins TRBV28 to TRBJ1-5, with TRBD1 as a possible D gene (6 bases). V was pared by 4 bases and J by 3 bases, with 13 bases between. From germline, CDR1 is MDHEN and CDR2 SYDVKM. CDR3 length equals 15 residues. CDR3 bases: TGTGCCAGCAGTTACCCCGGACAGTCCAATCAGCCCCAGCATTTT. Translation gives CASSYPGQSNQPQHF.